These 14 T cell receptor beta chains originate from one sample sequenced in a study of CD8 T cells in ankylosing spondylitis. TCRdb itself ran the 5' RACE reads through MiXCR, one entry per CDR3 protein. Here the sample spans roughly 130,000 distinct CDR3 sequences, roughly 13% being singletons. Sequencing input: blood, either unsorted or a sorted T cell fraction (not recorded which). The receptors stem from a female donor with ankylosing spondylitis or in good health (not recorded which).

The chain employs TRBV29-1 and TRBJ2-4; possible D gene TRBD2, 5 bases. The CDR3 runs to 14 residues. Germline V gene data show CDR1 as SQVTM and CDR2 as ANQGSEA. V lost 6 bases, J lost 7 bases, and 19 bases lay in between. The CDR3 region is CSVRKAGLENIQYF. The CDR3 region has the DNA TGCAGCGTCCGGAAGGCGGGCCTGGAGAACATTCAGTACTTC.

V and J are TRBV20-1 and TRBJ2-6; 7 bases align to TRBD1. V shed 5 bases, J shed 2 bases, and the junction held 6 bases outside the gene matches. Germline CDR1 reads DFQATT; CDR2 reads SNEGSKA (reference sequence). CDR3 length equals 15 residues. CDR3 DNA sequence: TGCAGTGCTCAGATCCAGGGGGCTGGGGCCAACGTCCTGACTTTC. This encodes CSAQIQGAGANVLTF.

There are a few counts of this clonotype. The chain combines TRBV5-4 with TRBJ1-2, with a possible D match to TRBD1 (5 bases). Looked up from germline, CDR1 is SGHNT and CDR2 is YYREEE (reference sequence). Trimming removed 4 bases from V and 10 bases from J, with 14 bases in between. This CDR3 contains 12 residues. CDR3 sequence reads: CASSLEGPAYTF. For the CDR3, the DNA is TGTGCCAGCAGCCTGGAGGGGCCAGCCTACACCTTC.

The chain recombines TRBV7-2 with TRBJ2-5; D is ambiguous. V was trimmed by 5 bases and J by 10 bases, leaving 11 bases between them. The CDR3 is 11 amino acids. Germline V gene sequence: CDR1 SGHTA, CDR2 FQGNSA. The chain's CDR3 is CASSQYSGQYF. CDR3 nucleotide sequence: TGTGCCAGCAGCCAGTATTCGGGCCAGTACTTC.

This clonotype was picked up a small number of times. In DNA, the CDR3 is TGCAGTGCTCGGGACAGCAACACAGATACGCAGTATTTT. It codes for CSARDSNTDTQYF. The rearrangement uses TRBV20-1 and TRBJ2-3; 7 bases agree with TRBD1. The J segment lost 2 bases and the V segment lost 5 bases, leaving 4 bases of the junction unmatched. Germline loops: CDR1 DFQATT, CDR2 SNEGSKA (reference sequence). The CDR3 is made up of 13 amino acids.

This clonotype has a handful of counts. The chain carries TRBV20-1 and TRBJ2-1, with TRBD2 matching over 10 bases. Germline V gene data show CDR1 as DFQATT and CDR2 as SNEGSKA (reference sequence). The CDR3 is 14 residues long. With 6 bases clipped from V and 8 bases from J, the junction kept 10 bases outside the gene matches. The chain's CDR3 is CSAPGLARGDEQFF. CDR3 in DNA: TGCAGTGCCCCGGGACTAGCGCGGGGGGATGAGCAGTTCTTC.

This clonotype was recorded at least ten times. This chain joins TRBV12-3 or TRBV12-4 and TRBJ2-7; D gene unclear. V dropped 8 bases and J dropped 1 base, with 9 bases sitting between them. This CDR3 is built from 12 residues. The CDR3 sequence: CASQASSYEQYF. The CDR3, as DNA: TGTGCCAGCCAAGCCTCTTCCTACGAGCAGTACTTC.

This clonotype was counted many times. The chain links TRBV5-6 to TRBJ2-7; D unclear. This CDR3 spans 12 amino acids. The germline V and J ends were trimmed by 2 bases and 3 bases, with 6 bases remaining between them. Germline lookup yields CDR1 SGHDT and CDR2 YYEEEE. CDR3 sequence: CASSFGFYEQYF. The DNA of the CDR3 is TGTGCCAGCAGCTTCGGTTTCTACGAGCAGTACTTC.

This clonotype was picked up many times. The chain recombines TRBV5-5 with TRBJ1-3; D unresolved. With 2 bases removed from V and 2 bases from J, the gap between germline ends came to 8 bases. Germline V gene data show CDR1 as SGHKS and CDR2 as YYEKEE (reference sequence). The CDR3 consists of 14 residues. CDR3 DNA: TGTGCCAGCAGCTTTGGGAATGCTGGAAACACCATATATTTT. It is translated as CASSFGNAGNTIYF.

This clonotype came up many times. The chain combines TRBV12-3 or TRBV12-4 with TRBJ2-1, with TRBD1 identical over 9 bases. This CDR3 spans 13 amino acids. V trimming: 5 bases; J trimming: 14 bases; junction bases outside the gene matches: 10. CDR3 sequence reads: CASSLGQGLWEFF. CDR3 DNA sequence: TGTGCCAGCAGTCTGGGACAGGGCCTCTGGGAGTTCTTC.

DNA for the CDR3: TGTGCCAGCAGCGGGCCGTTTTCAGATACGCAGTATTTT. Translating gives CASSGPFSDTQYF. The V call is TRBV11-3, the J call TRBJ2-3, with unresolved D. V lost 5 bases and J 4 bases, leaving 10 bases between the germline ends. The CDR3 covers 13 residues. The V gene's germline CDR1 is SGHNT and CDR2 YENEEA.

The sample holds many counts of this clonotype. The rearrangement links TRBV5-1 to TRBJ2-2; D is unresolved. The CDR3 is 13 amino acids. V shed 1 base and J shed 6 bases, with 7 bases lying between them. The germline V gene encodes CDR1 SGHRS and CDR2 YFSETQ. The CDR3 DNA reads as TGCGCCAGCAGCTTGCCCGTGGCCGGGGAGCTGTTTTTT. Translated: CASSLPVAGELFF.

In its sample, this clonotype was seen a few times. The V gene is TRBV4-1, the J gene TRBJ2-1, with 8 bases that match TRBD2. CDR3 length: 14 residues. V was pared by 8 bases and J by 6 bases, with 9 bases of the junction left unmatched. In germline, CDR1 is MGHRA, CDR2 YSYEKL. The CDR3 sequence is CASRQAGVGNEQFF. CDR3 coding DNA: TGCGCCAGCCGACAAGCGGGAGTGGGCAATGAGCAGTTCTTC.

This clonotype has ten or more counts. The chain couples TRBV27 to TRBJ1-2; D gene unclear. This CDR3 contains 12 residues. The V and J ends lost 4 bases and 3 bases respectively, with 6 bases between them. CDR1 MNHEY and CDR2 SMNVEV come from the germline V gene (reference sequence). In DNA, the CDR3 is TGTGCCAGCAGTTATCATTACTATGGCTACACCTTC. Translating it yields CASSYHYYGYTF.